The subject of this entry is one T cell receptor beta chain. Only in-frame clones appear in the TCRdb table, and some are missing; sequencing was by immunoSEQ multiplex PCR. The data hold 2 million or so clones, with about 95% observed a single time. This sample stems from a study of shared clonotypes between healthy human individuals. Naive-designated CD8 cells lacked CD45RO, were positively enriched for CCR7, and omitted terminally differentiated effector memory CD45RA+ cells. The origin of this receptor is a man in his late teens or twenties in good health. The sequenced material came from naive CD8+ T cells sorted from blood.

CDR3: CASILPGTDTQYF. The CDR3 DNA sequence: TGTGCCAGCATTCTCCCGGGCACAGATACGCAGTATTTT. The chain has TRBV5-6 and TRBJ2-3; no reliable D call. Trimming removed 6 bases from V and 1 base from J, with 9 bases in between. Germline V lookup: CDR1 SGHDT, CDR2 YYEEEE. This CDR3 spans 13 amino acids.